This passage covers 11 T cell receptor beta chains from one sample sequenced in a study of graft-versus-host responses after intestinal transplantation. Sequenced by immunoSEQ multiplex PCR; TCRdb stores in-frame clones only, minus some. The sample holds approximately 5,100 clones, 25% to 30% seen once. Irradiated stimulators labeled with violet dye, around 200,000 in number, were plated with around 200,000 CFSE-labeled responders. The input for sequencing was alloreactive CD8+ T cells from a mixed lymphocyte reaction culture, taken before transplantation. The sample's subset: CFSE-low proliferating T cells sorted from roughly six-day pre-transplant mixed lymphocyte reaction (GvH or HvG direction). The source of these receptors is a human patient who was an organ donor for intestinal transplantation.

The rearrangement links TRBV5-5 to TRBJ1-4; D is unclear. The germline V and J ends were trimmed by 4 bases and 0 bases, with 13 bases remaining between them. CDR1 and CDR2 from the germline V gene are SGHKS and YYEKEE (reference sequence). The CDR3 is 16 residues long. This CDR3 reads CASSQDLTPTNEKLFF. In DNA form, the CDR3 reads TGTGCCAGCAGCCAAGATCTGACTCCAACTAATGAAAAACTGTTTTTT.

To note about this clone: A read error is possible here, since a much larger clone lies one base away. The CDR3 protein is CASSPGQGWETQYF. CDR3 DNA sequence: TGCGCCAGCAGCCCCGGGCAGGGGTGGGAGACCCAGTACTTC. The chain uses TRBV5-1 and TRBJ2-5; TRBD1 is a possible D gene (6 bases). This CDR3 spans 14 amino acids. The ends were cut back, 4 bases at V and 5 bases at J, with 15 bases in the middle. In germline, CDR1 is SGHRS, CDR2 YFSETQ.

V is TRBV11-2 and J is TRBJ2-2; a weak D match, TRBD2 (6 bases). From germline, CDR1 is SGHAT and CDR2 FQNNGV. V lost 1 base, J lost 6 bases, and 6 bases lay in between. The CDR3 runs 13 residues. This chain's CDR3 is CASSLGGAGELFF. The CDR3 bases are TGTGCCAGCAGCTTAGGGGGGGCCGGGGAGCTGTTTTTT.

This clone was seen a handful of times. The V call is TRBV9, the J call TRBJ1-2, with TRBD1 identical over 7 bases. Germline lookup yields CDR1 SGDLS and CDR2 YYNGEE. The length of the CDR3 is 13 residues. The V segment lost 4 bases and the J segment 11 bases; nucleotides outside the gene matches: 11. The CDR3 loop is CASSPLGDSSYTF. In DNA form, the CDR3 reads TGTGCCAGCAGCCCCCTTGGGGACAGTAGTTACACCTTC.

This sequence joins TRBV4-3 and TRBJ2-3; TRBD2 matches at 11 bases. Per germline, CDR1 LGHNA and CDR2 YSLEER. J gave up 3 bases and V 3 bases, and 5 bases lay outside the gene matches. The CDR3 length is 16 residues. CDR3 in DNA: TGCGCCAGCAGCCAGACGGCTAGCGGGGGGACAGATACGCAGTATTTT. Encoded protein: CASSQTASGGTDTQYF.

This clone is medium-sized. The chain joins TRBV11-2 to TRBJ2-7; D is perhaps TRBD2 (5 bases). With 7 bases removed from V and 9 bases from J, the gap between germline ends came to 19 bases. CDR3 length equals 13 residues. Germline V gene data show CDR1 as SGHAT and CDR2 as FQNNGV. This CDR3 is CASTRTEDIRQYV. The CDR3 nucleotides are TGTGCCAGCACCCGGACTGAGGATATCCGGCAGTACGTC.

The V call is TRBV19, the J call TRBJ1-4; possibly TRBD1 for D (6 bases). The CDR3 has 16 residues. The germline V and J ends were trimmed by 3 bases and 3 bases, with 14 bases remaining between them. In germline, CDR1 is LNHDA, CDR2 SQIVND (reference sequence). The CDR3 DNA sequence: TGTGCCAGTAGTATCGTTGAGGACAGCGCTAATGAAAAACTGTTTTTT. This codes for CASSIVEDSANEKLFF.

The chain has TRBV7-2 and TRBJ2-7, with 13 bases identical to TRBD2. Germline trimming cut 4 bases from V and 7 bases from J; bases unmatched to any gene: 10. The CDR3 covers 16 residues. Per the germline V gene, CDR1 is SGHTA and CDR2 is FQGNSA. The CDR3 protein is CASSSQGLAGAGEQYV. Here the CDR3 DNA reads TGTGCCAGCAGCTCGCAAGGACTAGCGGGGGCAGGGGAGCAGTACGTC.

Judged by abundance, this clone is medium-sized. The rearrangement uses TRBV13 and TRBJ2-3; the match to TRBD2 covers 9 bases. Trimming took 2 bases from V and 2 from J; bases not matched to a gene: 11. Germline V gives CDR1 PRHDT, CDR2 FYEKMQ (reference sequence). The CDR3 covers 18 residues. The CDR3 protein is CASSLMRGGPPVTDTQYF. Here the CDR3 DNA reads TGTGCCAGCAGCTTAATGCGGGGGGGCCCTCCGGTCACAGATACGCAGTATTTT.

The table lists this clone with a few counts. V usage is TRBV18 and J usage is TRBJ2-3, with D unresolved. The germline V and J ends were trimmed by 4 bases and 1 base, with 18 bases remaining between them. This CDR3 is 17 amino acids long. Per the germline V gene, CDR1 is KGHSH and CDR2 is LQKENI. DNA of the CDR3: TGTGCCAGCTCACGAGCCCACCTCCGCAAAGGCACAGATACGCAGTATTTT. It specifies CASSRAHLRKGTDTQYF.

The chain has TRBV7-6 and TRBJ2-1, with 7 bases identical to TRBD2. V was pared by 4 bases and J by 6 bases, with 3 bases of the junction left unmatched. The CDR3 has 13 amino acids. CDR1 is SGHVS and CDR2 is FNYEAQ in the germline V gene. The chain's CDR3 is CASSSTSLNEQFF. In nucleotides, the CDR3 is TGTGCCAGCAGCTCGACTAGCCTCAATGAGCAGTTCTTC.